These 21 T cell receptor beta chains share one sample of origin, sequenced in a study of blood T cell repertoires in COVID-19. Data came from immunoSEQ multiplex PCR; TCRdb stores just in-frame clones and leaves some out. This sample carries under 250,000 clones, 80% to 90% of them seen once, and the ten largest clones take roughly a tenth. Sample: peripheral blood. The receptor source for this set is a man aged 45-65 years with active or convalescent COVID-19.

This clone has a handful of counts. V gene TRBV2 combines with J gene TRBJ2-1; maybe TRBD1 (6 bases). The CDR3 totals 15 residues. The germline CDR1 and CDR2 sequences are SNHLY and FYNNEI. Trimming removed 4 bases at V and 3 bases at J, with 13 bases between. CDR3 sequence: CASSVGQGNYNEQFF. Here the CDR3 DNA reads TGTGCCAGCAGTGTGGGTCAGGGGAACTACAATGAGCAGTTCTTC.

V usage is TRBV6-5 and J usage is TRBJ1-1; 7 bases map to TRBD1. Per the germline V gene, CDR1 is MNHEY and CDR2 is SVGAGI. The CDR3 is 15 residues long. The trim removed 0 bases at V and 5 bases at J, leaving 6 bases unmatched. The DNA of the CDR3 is TGTGCCAGCAGTTACTCAAGGGGGCGACCGACTGAAGCTTTCTTT. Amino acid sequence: CASSYSRGRPTEAFF.

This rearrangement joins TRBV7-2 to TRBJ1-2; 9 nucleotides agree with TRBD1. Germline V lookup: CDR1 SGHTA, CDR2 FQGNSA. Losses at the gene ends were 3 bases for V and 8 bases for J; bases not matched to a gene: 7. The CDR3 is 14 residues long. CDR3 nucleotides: TGTGCCAGCAGCTTGCGACAGGGGGAAAGGGGCTACACCTTC. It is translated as CASSLRQGERGYTF. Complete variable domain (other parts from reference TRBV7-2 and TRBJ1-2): GAGVSQSPSNKVTEKGKDVELRCDPISGHTALYWYRQSLGQGLEFLIYFQGNSAPDKSGLPSDRFSAERTGGSVSTLTIQRTQQEDSAVYLCASSLRQGERGYTFGSGTRLTVV.

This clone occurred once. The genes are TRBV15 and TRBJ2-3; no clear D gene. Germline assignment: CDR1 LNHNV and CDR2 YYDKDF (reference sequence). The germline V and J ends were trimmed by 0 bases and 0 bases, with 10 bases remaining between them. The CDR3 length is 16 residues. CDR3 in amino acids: CATSRDLPLSTDTQYF. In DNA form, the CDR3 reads TGTGCCACCAGCAGAGATCTTCCTCTGAGCACAGATACGCAGTATTTT.

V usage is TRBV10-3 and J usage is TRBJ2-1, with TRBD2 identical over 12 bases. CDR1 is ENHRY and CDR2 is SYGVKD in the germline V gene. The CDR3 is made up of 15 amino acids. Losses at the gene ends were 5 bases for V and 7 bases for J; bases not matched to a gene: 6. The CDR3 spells CAISLTSGGLNEQFF. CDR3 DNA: TGTGCCATCAGTCTGACTAGCGGGGGTTTGAATGAGCAGTTCTTC.

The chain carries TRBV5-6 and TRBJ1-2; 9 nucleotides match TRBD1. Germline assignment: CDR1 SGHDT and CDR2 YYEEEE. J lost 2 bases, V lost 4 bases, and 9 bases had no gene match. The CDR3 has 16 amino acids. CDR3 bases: TGTGCCAGCAGCCCCCTGACAGGGGGGGAGAACTATGGCTACACCTTC. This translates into CASSPLTGGENYGYTF.

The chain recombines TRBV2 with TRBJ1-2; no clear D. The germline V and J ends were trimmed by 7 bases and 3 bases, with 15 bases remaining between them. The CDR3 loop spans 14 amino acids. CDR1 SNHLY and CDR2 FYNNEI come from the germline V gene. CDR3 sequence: CASKREGGDYGYTF. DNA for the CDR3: TGTGCCAGCAAAAGGGAGGGCGGCGACTATGGCTACACCTTC.

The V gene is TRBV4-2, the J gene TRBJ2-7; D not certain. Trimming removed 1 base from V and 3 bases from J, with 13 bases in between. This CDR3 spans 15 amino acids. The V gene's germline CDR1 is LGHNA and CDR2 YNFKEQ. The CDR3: CASSQGTQQFYEQYV. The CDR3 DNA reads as TGTGCCAGCAGCCAAGGAACCCAACAGTTCTACGAGCAGTACGTC.

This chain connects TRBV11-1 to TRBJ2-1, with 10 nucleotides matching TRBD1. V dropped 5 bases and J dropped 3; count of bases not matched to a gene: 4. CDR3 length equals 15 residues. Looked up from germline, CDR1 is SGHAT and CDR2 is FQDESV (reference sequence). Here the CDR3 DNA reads TGTGCCAGCAGCCGACAGGGGGCTGGCTACAATGAGCAGTTCTTC. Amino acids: CASSRQGAGYNEQFF.

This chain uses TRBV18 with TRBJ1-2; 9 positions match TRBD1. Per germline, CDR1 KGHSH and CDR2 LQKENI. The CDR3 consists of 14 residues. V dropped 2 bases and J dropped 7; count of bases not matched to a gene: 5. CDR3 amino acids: CASSPRQGDIGYTF. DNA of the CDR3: TGTGCCAGCTCACCAAGACAGGGGGATATTGGCTACACCTTC.

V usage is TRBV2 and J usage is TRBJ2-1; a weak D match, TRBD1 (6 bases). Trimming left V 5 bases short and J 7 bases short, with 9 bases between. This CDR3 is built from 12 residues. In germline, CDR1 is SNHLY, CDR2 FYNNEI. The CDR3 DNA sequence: TGTGCCAGCAGTCTCAGGGGTAATGAGCAGTTCTTC. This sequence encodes CASSLRGNEQFF.

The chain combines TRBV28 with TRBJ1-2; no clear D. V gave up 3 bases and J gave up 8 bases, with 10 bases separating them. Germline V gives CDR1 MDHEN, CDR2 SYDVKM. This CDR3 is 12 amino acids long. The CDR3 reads CASSLISEGYTF. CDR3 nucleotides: TGTGCCAGCAGTTTGATCAGCGAAGGCTACACCTTC.

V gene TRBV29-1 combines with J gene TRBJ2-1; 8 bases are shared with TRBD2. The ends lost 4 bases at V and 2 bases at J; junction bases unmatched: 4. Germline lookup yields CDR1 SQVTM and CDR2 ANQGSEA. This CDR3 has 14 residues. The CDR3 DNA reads TGCAGCGTTGGGGCGGGACTAGCCTACAATGAGCAGTTCTTC. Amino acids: CSVGAGLAYNEQFF.

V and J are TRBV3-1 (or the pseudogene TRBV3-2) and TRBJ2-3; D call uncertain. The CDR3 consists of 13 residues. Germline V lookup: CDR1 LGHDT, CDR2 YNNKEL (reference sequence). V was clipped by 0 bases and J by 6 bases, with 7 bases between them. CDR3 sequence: CASSQETVDTQYF. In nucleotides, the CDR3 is TGTGCCAGCAGCCAAGAAACAGTCGATACGCAGTATTTT.

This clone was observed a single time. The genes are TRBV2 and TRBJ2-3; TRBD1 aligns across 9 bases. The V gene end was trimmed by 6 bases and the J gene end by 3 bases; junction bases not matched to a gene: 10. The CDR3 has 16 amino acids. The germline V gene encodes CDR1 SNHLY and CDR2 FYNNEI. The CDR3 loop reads CASSLYRGLGTDTQYF. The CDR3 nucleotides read TGTGCCAGCAGCCTCTACAGGGGGCTAGGGACAGATACGCAGTATTTT. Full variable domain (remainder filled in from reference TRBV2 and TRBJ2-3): EPEVTQTPSHQVTQMGQEVILRCVPISNHLYFYWYRQILGQKVEFLVSFYNNEISEKSEIFDDQFSVERPDGSNFTLKIRSTKLEDSAMYFCASSLYRGLGTDTQYFGPGTRLTVL.

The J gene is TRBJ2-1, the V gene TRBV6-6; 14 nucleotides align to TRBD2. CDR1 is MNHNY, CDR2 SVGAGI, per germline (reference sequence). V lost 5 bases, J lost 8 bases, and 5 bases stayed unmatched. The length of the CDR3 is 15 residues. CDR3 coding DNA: TGTGCCAGCAGTCAGGGACTAGCGGGAGTCGATGAGCAGTTCTTC. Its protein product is CASSQGLAGVDEQFF.

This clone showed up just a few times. The DNA for the CDR3 is TGTGCCATCAGAGAGGACAGGGGGGGGACTGAAGCTTTCTTT. Amino acid sequence: CAIREDRGGTEAFF. The chain employs TRBV10-3 and TRBJ1-1, with TRBD1 matching 10 bases. V was pared by 6 bases and J by 5 bases, with 6 bases of the junction left unmatched. Germline V CDR1 and CDR2: ENHRY, SYGVKD. The CDR3 sequence is 14 residues long.

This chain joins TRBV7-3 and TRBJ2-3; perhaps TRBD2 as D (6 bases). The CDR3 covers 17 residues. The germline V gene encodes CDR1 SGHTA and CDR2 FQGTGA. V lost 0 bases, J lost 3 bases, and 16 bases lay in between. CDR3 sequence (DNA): TGTGCCAGCAGCTTAACTCTGGGGGGAATTGAAACAGATACGCAGTATTTT. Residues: CASSLTLGGIETDTQYF.

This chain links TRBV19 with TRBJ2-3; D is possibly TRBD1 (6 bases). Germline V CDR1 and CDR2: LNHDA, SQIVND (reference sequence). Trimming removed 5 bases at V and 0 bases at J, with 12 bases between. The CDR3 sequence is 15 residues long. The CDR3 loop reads CASSVFGTSTDTQYF. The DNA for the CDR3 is TGTGCCAGTAGTGTCTTCGGGACAAGCACAGATACGCAGTATTTT. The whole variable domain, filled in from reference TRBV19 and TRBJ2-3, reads DGGITQSPKYLFRKEGQNVTLSCEQNLNHDAMYWYRQDPGQGLRLIYYSQIVNDFQKGDIAEGYSVSREKKESFPLTVTSAQKNPTAFYLCASSVFGTSTDTQYFGPGTRLTVL.

CDR3 in amino acids: CASSPQRGKREKLFF. The CDR3 DNA follows: TGTGCCAGCTCACCTCAACGGGGGAAAAGAGAAAAACTGTTTTTT. This chain joins TRBV18 and TRBJ1-4; TRBD1 might be the D (5 bases). V lost 3 bases and J lost 8, with 16 bases in between. The CDR3 is 15 amino acids. Per the germline V gene, CDR1 is KGHSH and CDR2 is LQKENI.

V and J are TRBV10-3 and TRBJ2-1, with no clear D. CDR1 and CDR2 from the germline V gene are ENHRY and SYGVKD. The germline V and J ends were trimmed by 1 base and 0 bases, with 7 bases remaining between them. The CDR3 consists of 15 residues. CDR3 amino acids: CAISEFLSSYNEQFF. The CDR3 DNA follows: TGTGCCATCAGTGAGTTCCTTAGCTCCTACAATGAGCAGTTCTTC.